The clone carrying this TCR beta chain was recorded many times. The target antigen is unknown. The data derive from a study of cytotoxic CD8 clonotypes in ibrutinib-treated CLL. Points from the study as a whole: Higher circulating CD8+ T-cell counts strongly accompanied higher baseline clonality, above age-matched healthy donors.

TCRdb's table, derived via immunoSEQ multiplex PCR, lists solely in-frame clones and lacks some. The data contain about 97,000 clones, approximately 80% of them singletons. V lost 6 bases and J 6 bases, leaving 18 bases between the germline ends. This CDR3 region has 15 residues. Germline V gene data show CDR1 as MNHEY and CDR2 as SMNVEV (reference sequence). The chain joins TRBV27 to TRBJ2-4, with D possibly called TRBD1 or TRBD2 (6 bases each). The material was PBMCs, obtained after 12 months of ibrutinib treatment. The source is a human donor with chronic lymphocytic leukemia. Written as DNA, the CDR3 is TGTGCCAGCAGAGGGGGGCTAAGCGGAACAAACATTCAGTACTTC. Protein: CASRGGLSGTNIQYF.